This TCR beta chain is drawn from a study of blood T cell repertoires in COVID-19. Study-level background: Samples taken during acute and convalescent COVID-19 were collected in the United States, Italy and Spain. PBMCs, B-cell-depleted T cells, or T cells provided the cDNA or gDNA that made up the material.

Original methodology: Nucleated cell number was recorded as an estimate derived from reference gene primer amplification. Measured with immunoSEQ multiplex PCR; TCRdb has only the in-frame clones, and not every one. V and J calls and clone size are given by that table; D and trimming were obtained from the DNA. The repertoire holds 90,000 to 120,000 clones, roughly 85% seen once, with under 2.5% in the top ten. CDR1 is SGHRS and CDR2 is YFSETQ in the germline V gene. V was cut by 1 base and J by 3 bases, with 7 bases left in between. This CDR3 is 13 amino acids long. To note about this clone: Other DNA sequences of this sample code for an identical CDR3.

Sequencing was done on a sample of peripheral blood. The J gene is TRBJ1-1, the V gene TRBV5-1; D is undetermined. The origin of this receptor is a human donor in a cohort sampled during active COVID-19. DNA of the CDR3: TGCGCCAGCAGCTTGAAGTTAGACACTGAAGCTTTCTTT. It codes for CASSLKLDTEAFF.